The 10 T cell receptor beta chains below come from one sample, sequenced in a study of CD8+CD57+ T cells in acquired aplastic anemia. TCR beta VDJ and CDR3 were profiled, and genomic DNA was the template. TCRdb reanalysed the reads using MiXCR and keeps one entry per CDR3 protein. The sample records 100,000 to 150,000 distinct CDR3 sequences, around two fifths being singletons. The specimen sequenced was sorted CD4+, CD8+, or CD8+CD57+ T cells (not recorded which) from PBMCs. The receptors stem from a human donor in good health, serving as a control.

This clonotype was detected a few times. The chain couples TRBV10-2 to TRBJ1-6, with D perhaps matching TRBD1 (6 bases). The CDR3 is made up of 15 amino acids. The V end lost 4 bases, the J end lost 7 bases, and 14 bases lay between the germline ends. Germline CDR1 and CDR2: WSHSY and SAAADI. CDR3 residues: CASSARWGTNSPLHF. CDR3 nucleotides: TGCGCCAGCAGTGCCAGGTGGGGGACAAATTCACCCCTCCACTTT.

The chain joins TRBV15 to TRBJ2-1, with unresolved D. In germline, CDR1 is LNHNV, CDR2 YYDKDF (reference sequence). Trimming stripped 1 base from V and 9 bases from J, with 19 bases between. This CDR3 spans 16 amino acids. CDR3 region: CATSRANALRWGEQFF. The DNA for the CDR3 is TGTGCCACCAGCAGAGCCAACGCTCTCCGGTGGGGTGAGCAGTTCTTC.

This clonotype was counted ten times or more. The rearrangement links TRBV3-1 to TRBJ1-2; 8 bases are shared with TRBD1. In germline, CDR1 is LGHDT, CDR2 YNNKEL (reference sequence). The CDR3 sequence is 15 residues long. Trimming at V came to 1 base and at J to 4 bases, leaving 5 bases not matched to a gene. The CDR3 spells CASSQGPGGFYGYTF. The CDR3 DNA follows: TGTGCCAGCAGCCAAGGCCCAGGGGGCTTCTATGGCTACACCTTC.

DNA of the CDR3: TGCAGCGTTGCCCTCTATAGCAATCAGCCCCAGCATTTT. Translated, it gives CSVALYSNQPQHF. The gene calls are TRBV29-1 and TRBJ1-5; D is uncertain. This CDR3 region has 13 residues. The germline V gene encodes CDR1 SQVTM and CDR2 ANQGSEA. Trimming left V 4 bases short and J 0 bases short, with 7 bases between.

By share, this clonotype counts as medium-sized (0.01 to 0.1%). The chain employs TRBV10-3 and TRBJ1-5, with D hard to call. The CDR3 sequence is 18 residues long. V was cut by 2 bases and J by 5 bases, with 22 bases left in between. Germline values: CDR1 ENHRY, CDR2 SYGVKD. This chain's CDR3 is CAISEAREKRSLYQPQHF. The CDR3 region has the DNA TGTGCCATCAGTGAGGCCCGGGAAAAACGGTCACTGTATCAGCCCCAGCATTTT.

Concerning this clonotype: An end of the junction differs from the germline gene, which may be a read error. The chain couples TRBV15 to TRBJ1-3; D remains unclear. The CDR3 spans 15 residues. Germline loops: CDR1 LNHNV, CDR2 YYDKDF (reference sequence). This CDR3 is CATSRDARSGDTIYF. The DNA of the CDR3 is TGTGCCACTAGCAGAGACGCTCGCTCTGGAGACACCATATATTTT.

This clonotype was recorded at least ten times. The chain uses TRBV20-1 and TRBJ2-3, with 11 bases matching TRBD2. V lost 5 bases to trimming and J lost 2 bases; unmatched junction nucleotides: 6. The CDR3 sequence is 15 residues long. CDR1 and CDR2 from the germline V gene are DFQATT and SNEGSKA (reference sequence). Written as DNA, the CDR3 is TGCAGTGCTCAGGGGACTAGCGGTGTCACAGATACGCAGTATTTT. It translates to CSAQGTSGVTDTQYF.

The rearrangement uses TRBV11-2 and TRBJ1-6; D uncertain. V gave up 0 bases and J gave up 0 bases, with 12 bases separating them. The CDR3 spans 18 residues. Germline V gene data show CDR1 as SGHAT and CDR2 as FQNNGV. CDR3 sequence: CASSLDPSGSSYNSPLHF. CDR3 sequence (DNA): TGTGCCAGCAGCTTAGATCCATCGGGCAGCTCCTATAATTCACCCCTCCACTTT.

This clonotype was found many times. The chain joins TRBV4-1 to TRBJ1-2; 9 positions match TRBD1. CDR3 length equals 15 residues. Germline loops: CDR1 MGHRA, CDR2 YSYEKL. Trimming took 4 bases from V and 2 from J; bases not matched to a gene: 5. The CDR3 DNA follows: TGCGCCAGCAGCCGAATGGACAGGGGAAACTATGGCTACACCTTC. It yields the protein CASSRMDRGNYGYTF.

The sample holds many counts of this clonotype. CDR3 DNA: TGTGCCAGCAGCTTCCAGCAAGGGTTGACAGATACGCAGTATTTT. It translates to CASSFQQGLTDTQYF. J is TRBJ2-3 and V is TRBV5-5; D gene ambiguous. Trimming took 2 bases from V and 3 from J, leaving 13 bases between them. The CDR3 length is 15 residues. Germline loops: CDR1 SGHKS, CDR2 YYEKEE (reference sequence).